These T cell receptor beta chains were read from a single sample in a study of Graves' ophthalmopathy and Graves' hyperthyroidism. MiXCR was run by TCRdb on the multiplex PCR reads, yielding one entry per CDR3 protein. The sample lists about 740,000 distinct CDR3 sequences, roughly two fifths occurring once. Sample: peripheral blood. These receptors were obtained from an adult man with Graves' ophthalmopathy. Both conserved end residues are part of each CDR3. A D gene is named only where the DNA matches it firmly. Clone size is shown for a subset of rows, as once, few, many or a class of expanded clone.

size	D	V	J	CDR3	DNA
many	NA	TRBV29-1	TRBJ1-2	CSGLSVDNYGYTF	TGCAGCGGCCTGTCGGTGGATAACTATGGCTACACCTTC
NA	NA	TRBV6-9	TRBJ1-1	CASSVDLVRMGTEAFF	TGTGCCAGCAGTGTGGATCTCGTGAGAATGGGGACTGAAGCTTTCTTT
NA	TRBD1	TRBV11-1	TRBJ2-5	CASSPDRAQGTQYF	TGTGCCAGCAGCCCGGACAGGGCCCAGGGTACCCAGTACTTC
few	NA	TRBV7-9	TRBJ1-1	CASSPPAGLKNTEAFF	TGTGCCAGCAGCCCCCCGGCGGGGTTGAAGAACACTGAAGCTTTCTTT
NA	NA	TRBV11-2	TRBJ2-3	CASSLARGTDTQYF	TGTGCCAGCAGCTTAGCACGGGGCACAGATACGCAGTATTTT
few	NA	TRBV19	TRBJ2-2	CASSPRWTGNTGELFF	TGTGCCAGTAGTCCCAGATGGACGGGAAACACCGGGGAGCTGTTTTTT
NA	NA	TRBV7-3	TRBJ2-7	CASSCYSRGPYEQYF	TGTGCCAGCAGCTGTTACTCCCGGGGCCCCTACGAGCAGTACTTC
NA	TRBD2	TRBV11-2	TRBJ2-7	CASSLTSGLPYEQYF	TGTGCCAGCAGCTTAACTAGCGGGTTACCCTACGAGCAGTACTTC
few	TRBD2	TRBV27	TRBJ2-7	CASSRGGTSGNEQYF	TGTGCCAGCAGTCGCGGCGGGACTAGCGGGAACGAGCAGTACTTC
NA	TRBD2	TRBV20-1	TRBJ2-2	CSARLAGGPYTGELFF	TGCAGTGCGAGACTAGCGGGAGGGCCGTACACCGGGGAGCTGTTTTTT
NA	NA	TRBV10-3	TRBJ2-7	CAISPGSYEQYF	TGTGCCATCTCGCCAGGTTCCTACGAGCAGTACTTC
few	NA	TRBV29-1	TRBJ2-6	CSGGANVLTF	TGCAGCGGGGGGGCCAACGTCCTGACTTTC
many	NA	TRBV14	TRBJ1-4	CASSQNSGGVEKLFF	TGTGCCAGCAGCCAAAACAGCGGTGGGGTTGAAAAACTGTTTTTT
NA	NA	TRBV7-8	TRBJ1-4	CASSLSLRGAGEKLFF	TGTGCCAGCAGCTTATCCCTCCGGGGGGCCGGGGAAAAACTGTTTTTT
NA	NA	TRBV19	TRBJ2-7	CASSPSAVPVYEQYF	TGTGCCAGTAGTCCATCGGCGGTCCCAGTTTACGAGCAGTACTTC
NA	TRBD1	TRBV6-5	TRBJ2-5	CASSLTGGQETQDF	TGTGCCAGCAGTCTAACAGGGGGCCAAGAGACCCAGGACTTC
once	NA	TRBV20-1	TRBJ2-7	CSAREAGSSEQYF	TGCAGTGCTAGAGAGGCAGGGTCGAGCGAGCAGTACTTC
NA	NA	TRBV11-2	TRBJ1-1	CVSSFMPEAFF	TGTGTCAGCAGCTTTATGCCGGAAGCTTTCTTC
few	TRBD1	TRBV7-9	TRBJ2-7	CASKRDSEFYEQYF	TGTGCCAGCAAACGGGACAGTGAATTCTACGAGCAGTACTTC
NA	TRBD1	TRBV10-2	TRBJ2-7	CASSESGGATMF	TGCGCCAGCAGTGAATCAGGGGGCGCGACGATGTTC
many	NA	TRBV15	TRBJ1-1	CATSRFRGETEAFF	TGTGCCACCAGCAGATTCCGAGGGGAAACTGAAGCTTTCTTT
many	TRBD1	TRBV9	TRBJ1-6	CASSATTGNNSPLHF	TGTGCCAGCAGCGCCACGACAGGGAATAATTCACCCCTCCACTTT
NA	NA	TRBV5-6	TRBJ2-6	CASSSGARGANVLTF	TGTGCCAGCAGCTCGGGGGCCAGGGGGGCCAACGTCCTGACTTTC
NA	NA	TRBV6-6	TRBJ1-6	CASMLIGGRNSPLHF	TGTGCCAGCATGCTAATTGGGGGGCGTAATTCACCCCTCCACTTT
NA	TRBD1	TRBV24-1	TRBJ1-6	CATSARGTGGNSPLHF	TGTGCCACCAGTGCAAGGGGGACAGGGGGGAATTCACCCCTCCACTTT
NA	TRBD2	TRBV7-2	TRBJ2-5	CASSTYGVAGAATQYF	TGTGCCAGCAGCACTTACGGGGTAGCGGGAGCTGCGACCCAGTACTTC
NA	TRBD1	TRBV6-5	TRBJ2-7	CASSYVTGTGGIFERDEQYF	TGTGCCAGCAGTTACGTGACCGGGACAGGGGGCATCTTCGAACGTGACGAGCAGTACTTC
few	NA	TRBV5-8	TRBJ2-5	CASSRGRYQETQYF	TGTGCCAGCAGCCGGGGCCGGTACCAAGAGACCCAGTACTTC
NA	NA	TRBV9	TRBJ2-5	CASSNRVVIETQYF	TGTGCCAGCAGCAACAGGGTGGTTATAGAGACCCAGTACTTC
many	TRBD2	TRBV7-9	TRBJ2-7	CASTGGSSYEQYF	TGTGCCTCCACCGGGGGGAGCTCCTACGAGCAGTACTTC
few	NA	TRBV24-1	TRBJ2-3	CATSGEGLTTDTQYF	TGTGCCACCAGTGGAGAGGGACTGACCACAGATACGCAGTATTTT
NA	NA	TRBV19	TRBJ1-1	CASTIFGEEKTF	TGTGCCAGTACGATTTTTGGGGAGGAGAAGACCTTT
NA	NA	TRBV5-5	TRBJ2-5	CASSWGHTPETQYF	TGTGCCAGCAGCTGGGGACATACCCCAGAGACCCAGTACTTC
NA	NA	TRBV20-1	TRBJ1-6	CSVRQVASYNSPLHF	TGCAGCGTCCGACAGGTCGCTTCTTATAATTCACCCCTCCACTTT
once	NA	TRBV24-1	TRBJ1-5	CATSDLGPQHF	TGTGCCACCAGTGACCTAGGGCCCCAGCATTTT
many	NA	TRBV14	TRBJ1-2	CASSQSDYGYTF	TGTGCCAGCAGCCAGAGCGACTATGGCTACACCTTC
many	NA	TRBV29-1	TRBJ2-7	CSVDPTGIGEQYF	TGCAGCGTTGACCCAACTGGCATCGGAGAGCAGTACTTC
NA	NA	TRBV7-9	TRBJ2-7	CASSPLGDIKYF	TGTGCCAGCAGCCCGTTGGGGGACATCAAGTACTTC
few	NA	TRBV12-3/TRBV12-4	TRBJ1-5	CASSYGAAYSNQPQHF	TGTGCCAGCAGTTACGGGGCAGCGTATAGCAATCAGCCCCAGCATTTT
NA	TRBD1	TRBV9	TRBJ1-6	CASSVLQGDSPLHF	TGTGCCAGCAGCGTACTACAGGGGGATTCACCCCTCCACTTT
many	NA	TRBV25-1	TRBJ1-3	CASSEYNRVGGNTIYF	TGTGCCAGCAGTGAATATAACAGGGTCGGTGGAAACACCATATATTTT